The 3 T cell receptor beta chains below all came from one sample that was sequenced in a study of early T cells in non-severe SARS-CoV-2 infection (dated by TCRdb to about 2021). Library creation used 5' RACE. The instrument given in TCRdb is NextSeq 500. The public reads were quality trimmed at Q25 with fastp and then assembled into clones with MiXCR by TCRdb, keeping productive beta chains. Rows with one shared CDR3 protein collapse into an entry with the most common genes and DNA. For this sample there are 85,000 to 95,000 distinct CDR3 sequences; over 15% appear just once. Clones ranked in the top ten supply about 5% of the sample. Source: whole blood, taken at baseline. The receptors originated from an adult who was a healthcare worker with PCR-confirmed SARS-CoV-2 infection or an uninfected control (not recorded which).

CDR3 sequence: CASSAGSEKLFF. CDR3 nucleotides: TGTGCCAGCAGTGCGGGATCAGAAAAACTGTTTTTT. V is TRBV2 and J is TRBJ1-4; no definite D call. This CDR3 comprises 12 residues. Germline V CDR1 and CDR2: SNHLY, FYNNEI. V was clipped by 4 bases and J by 8 bases, with 8 bases between them.

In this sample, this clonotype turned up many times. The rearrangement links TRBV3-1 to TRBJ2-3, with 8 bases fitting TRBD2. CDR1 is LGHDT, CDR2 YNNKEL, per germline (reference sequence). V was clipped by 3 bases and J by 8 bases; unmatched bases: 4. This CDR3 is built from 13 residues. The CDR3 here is CASSHGAGATQYF. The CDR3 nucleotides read TGTGCCAGCAGCCACGGAGCGGGAGCTACGCAGTATTTT.

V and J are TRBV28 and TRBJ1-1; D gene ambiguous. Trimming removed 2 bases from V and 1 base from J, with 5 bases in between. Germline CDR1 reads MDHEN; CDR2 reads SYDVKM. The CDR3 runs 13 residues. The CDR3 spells CASSLISNTEAFF. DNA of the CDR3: TGTGCCAGCAGTTTAATTTCGAACACTGAAGCTTTCTTT. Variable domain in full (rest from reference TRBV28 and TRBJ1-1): DVKVTQSSRYLVKRTGEKVFLECVQDMDHENMFWYRQDPGLGLRLIYFSYDVKMKEKGDIPEGYSVSREKKERFSLILESASTNQTSMYLCASSLISNTEAFFGQGTRLTVV.